The source of this T cell receptor (beta chain) is a study of control samples from healthy donors and cancer patients. The CDR3 loop spans 18 amino acids. Germline-derived CDR1 and CDR2 are MNHEY and SMNVEV (reference sequence). V lost 0 bases and J 3 bases, leaving 18 bases between the germline ends. Using immunoSEQ multiplex PCR, the repertoire was profiled, and TCRdb retains in-frame clones only, with some absent. The sample yields under 55,000 clones, 85% to 95% seen once. The chain recombines TRBV27 with TRBJ1-5; D not certain. The sample consisted of PBMCs. This clonotype originated in a middle-aged woman with head and neck cancer. CDR3 loop: CASSLSWESLVNNQPQHF. The CDR3 nucleotides are TGTGCCAGCAGTTTATCATGGGAGAGCCTCGTAAACAATCAGCCCCAGCATTTT.